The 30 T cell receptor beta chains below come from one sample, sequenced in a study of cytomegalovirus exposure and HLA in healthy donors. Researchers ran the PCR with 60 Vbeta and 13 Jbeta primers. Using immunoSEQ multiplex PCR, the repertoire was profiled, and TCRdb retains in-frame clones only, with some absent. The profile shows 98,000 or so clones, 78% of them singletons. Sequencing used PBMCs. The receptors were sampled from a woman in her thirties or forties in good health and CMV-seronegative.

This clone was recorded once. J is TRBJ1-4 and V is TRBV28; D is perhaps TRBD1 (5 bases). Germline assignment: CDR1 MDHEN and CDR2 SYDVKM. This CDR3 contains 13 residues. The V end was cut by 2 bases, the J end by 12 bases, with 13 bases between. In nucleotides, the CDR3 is TGTGCCAGCAGTTTAGGGCAAGGGGTAGAACTGTTTTTT. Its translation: CASSLGQGVELFF.

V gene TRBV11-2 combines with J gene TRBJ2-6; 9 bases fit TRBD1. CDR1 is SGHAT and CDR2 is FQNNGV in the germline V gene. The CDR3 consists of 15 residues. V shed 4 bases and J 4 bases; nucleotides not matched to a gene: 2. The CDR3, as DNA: TGTGCCAGCAGCTCACAGGGGGCCGGGGCCAACGTCCTGACTTTC. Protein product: CASSSQGAGANVLTF.

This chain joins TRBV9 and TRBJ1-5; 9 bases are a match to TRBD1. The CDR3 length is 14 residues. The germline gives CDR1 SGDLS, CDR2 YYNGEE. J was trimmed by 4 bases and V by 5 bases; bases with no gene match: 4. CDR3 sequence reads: CASSPTGGNQPQHF. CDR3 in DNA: TGTGCCAGCAGTCCGACAGGGGGGAATCAGCCCCAGCATTTT.

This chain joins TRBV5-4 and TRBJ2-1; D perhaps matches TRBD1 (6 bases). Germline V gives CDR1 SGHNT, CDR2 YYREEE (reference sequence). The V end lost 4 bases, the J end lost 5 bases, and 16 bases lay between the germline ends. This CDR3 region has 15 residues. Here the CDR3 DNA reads TGTGCCAGCAGCCCGACGTCAGGGGCCCACAATGAGCAGTTCTTC. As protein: CASSPTSGAHNEQFF. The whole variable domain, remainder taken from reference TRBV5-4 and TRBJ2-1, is ETGVTQSPTHLIKTRGQQVTLRCSSQSGHNTVSWYQQALGQGPQFIFQYYREEENGRGNFPPRFSGLQFPNYSSELNVNALELDDSALYLCASSPTSGAHNEQFFGPGTRLTVL.

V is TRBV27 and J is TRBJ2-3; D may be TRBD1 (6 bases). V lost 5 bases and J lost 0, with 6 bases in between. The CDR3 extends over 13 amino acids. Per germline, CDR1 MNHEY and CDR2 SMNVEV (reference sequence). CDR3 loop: CASSQGSTDTQYF. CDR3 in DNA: TGTGCCAGCAGTCAGGGGAGCACAGATACGCAGTATTTT.

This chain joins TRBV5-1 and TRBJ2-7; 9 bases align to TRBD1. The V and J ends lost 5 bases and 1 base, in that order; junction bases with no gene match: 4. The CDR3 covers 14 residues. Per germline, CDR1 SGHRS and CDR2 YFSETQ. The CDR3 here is CASSAGQGSYEQYF. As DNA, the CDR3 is TGCGCCAGCAGTGCGGGACAGGGATCCTACGAGCAGTACTTC.

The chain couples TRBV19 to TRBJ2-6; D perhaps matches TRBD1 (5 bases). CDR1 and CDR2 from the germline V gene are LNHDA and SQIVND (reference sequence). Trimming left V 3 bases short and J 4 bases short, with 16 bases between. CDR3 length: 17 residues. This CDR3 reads CASSILVAGPGANVLTF. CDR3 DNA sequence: TGTGCCAGTAGTATCTTGGTTGCAGGGCCAGGGGCCAACGTCCTGACTTTC.

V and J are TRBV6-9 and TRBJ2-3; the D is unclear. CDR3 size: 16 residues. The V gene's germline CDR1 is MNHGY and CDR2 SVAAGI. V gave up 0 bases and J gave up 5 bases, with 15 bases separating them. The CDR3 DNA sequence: TGTGCCAGCAGTTATTCCTCGGCAGCTGAGGAAGATACGCAGTATTTT. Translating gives CASSYSSAAEEDTQYF.

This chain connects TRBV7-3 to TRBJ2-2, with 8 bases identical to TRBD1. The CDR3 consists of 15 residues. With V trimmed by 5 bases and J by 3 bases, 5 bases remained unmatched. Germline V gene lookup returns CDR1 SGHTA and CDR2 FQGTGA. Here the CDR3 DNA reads TGTGCCAGCAGCCAATGGACAGGGCACACCGGGGAGCTGTTTTTT. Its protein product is CASSQWTGHTGELFF.

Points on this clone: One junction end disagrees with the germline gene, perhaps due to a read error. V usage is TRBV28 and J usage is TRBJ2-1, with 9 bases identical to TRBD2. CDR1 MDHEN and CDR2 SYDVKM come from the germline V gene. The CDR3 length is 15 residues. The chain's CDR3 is CASTLAGVPVREQFF. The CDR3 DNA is TGTGCCAGCACTTTAGCGGGAGTGCCGGTACGAGAGCAGTTCTTC.

The chain's CDR3 is CASSQVLASYNGEQYF. Here the CDR3 DNA reads TGCGCCAGCAGCCAAGTGCTAGCGAGCTACAACGGCGAGCAGTACTTC. The chain combines TRBV4-3 with TRBJ2-7, with D tentatively TRBD2 (6 bases). Trimming took 1 base from V and 6 from J, leaving 19 bases between them. Germline-derived CDR1 and CDR2 are LGHNA and YSLEER. The CDR3 spans 16 residues.

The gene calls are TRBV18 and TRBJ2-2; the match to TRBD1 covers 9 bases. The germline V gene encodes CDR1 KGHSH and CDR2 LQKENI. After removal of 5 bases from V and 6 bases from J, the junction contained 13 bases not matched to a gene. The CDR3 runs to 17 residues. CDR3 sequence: CASSIQGAILNPGELFF. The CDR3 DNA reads TGTGCCAGCTCAATACAGGGGGCAATCCTAAATCCCGGGGAGCTGTTTTTT.

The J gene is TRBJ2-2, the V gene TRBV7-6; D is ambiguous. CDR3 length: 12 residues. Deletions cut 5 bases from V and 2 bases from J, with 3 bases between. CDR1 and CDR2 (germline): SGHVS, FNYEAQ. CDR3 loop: CASSLNTGELFF. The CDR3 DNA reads TGTGCCAGCAGCCTTAACACCGGGGAGCTGTTTTTT.

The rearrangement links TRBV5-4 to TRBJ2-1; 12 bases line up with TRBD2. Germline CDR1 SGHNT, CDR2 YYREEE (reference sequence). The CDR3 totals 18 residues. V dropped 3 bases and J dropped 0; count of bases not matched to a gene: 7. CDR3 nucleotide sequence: TGTGCCAGCAGCTCTCTAGCGGGAGGGCCGATCTCCTACAATGAGCAGTTCTTC. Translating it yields CASSSLAGGPISYNEQFF. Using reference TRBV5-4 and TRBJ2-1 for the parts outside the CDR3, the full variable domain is ETGVTQSPTHLIKTRGQQVTLRCSSQSGHNTVSWYQQALGQGPQFIFQYYREEENGRGNFPPRFSGLQFPNYSSELNVNALELDDSALYLCASSSLAGGPISYNEQFFGPGTRLTVL.

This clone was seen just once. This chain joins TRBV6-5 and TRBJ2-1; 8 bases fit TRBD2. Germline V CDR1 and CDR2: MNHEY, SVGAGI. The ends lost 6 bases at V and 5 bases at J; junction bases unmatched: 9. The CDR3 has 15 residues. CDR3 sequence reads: CASSAGRGGHNEQFF. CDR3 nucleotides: TGTGCCAGCAGCGCCGGACGGGGGGGACACAATGAGCAGTTCTTC.

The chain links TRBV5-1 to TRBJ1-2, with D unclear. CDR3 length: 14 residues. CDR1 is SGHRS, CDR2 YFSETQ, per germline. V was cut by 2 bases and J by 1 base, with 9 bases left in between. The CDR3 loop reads CASSLVTNNYGYTF. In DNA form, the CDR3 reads TGCGCCAGCAGCTTAGTAACAAATAACTATGGCTACACCTTC.

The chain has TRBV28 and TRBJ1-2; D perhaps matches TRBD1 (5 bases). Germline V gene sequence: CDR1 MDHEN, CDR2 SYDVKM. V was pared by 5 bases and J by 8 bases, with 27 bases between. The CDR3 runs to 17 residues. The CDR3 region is CASSPYTPGSTLRGYTF. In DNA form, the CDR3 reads TGTGCCAGCAGTCCTTACACGCCAGGGTCCACCTTGAGGGGCTACACCTTC.

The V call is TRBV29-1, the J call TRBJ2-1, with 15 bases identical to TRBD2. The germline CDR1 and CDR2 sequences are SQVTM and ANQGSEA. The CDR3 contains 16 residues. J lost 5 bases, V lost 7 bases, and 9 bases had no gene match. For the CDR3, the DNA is TGCAGCGGTGGTGGGACTAGCGGGAGGTCCCACAATGAGCAGTTCTTC. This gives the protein CSGGGTSGRSHNEQFF.

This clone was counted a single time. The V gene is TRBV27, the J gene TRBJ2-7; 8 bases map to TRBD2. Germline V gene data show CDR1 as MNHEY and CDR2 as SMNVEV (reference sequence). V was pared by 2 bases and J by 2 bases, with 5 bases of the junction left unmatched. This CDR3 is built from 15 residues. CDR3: CASSLAAGDTYEQYF. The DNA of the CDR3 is TGTGCCAGCAGTTTAGCAGCGGGAGACACCTACGAGCAGTACTTC.

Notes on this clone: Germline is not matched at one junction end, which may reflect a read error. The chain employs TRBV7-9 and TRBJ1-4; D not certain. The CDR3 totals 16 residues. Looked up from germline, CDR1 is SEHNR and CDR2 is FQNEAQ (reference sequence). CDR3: CSSSLGRQALNEKLFF. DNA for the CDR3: TGTTCCAGCAGCTTAGGAAGGCAGGCGCTTAATGAAAAACTGTTTTTT.

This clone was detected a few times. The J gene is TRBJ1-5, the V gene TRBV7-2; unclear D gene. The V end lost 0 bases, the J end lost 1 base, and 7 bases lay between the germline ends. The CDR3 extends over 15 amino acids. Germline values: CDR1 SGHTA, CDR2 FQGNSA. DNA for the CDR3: TGTGCCAGCAGCTTAGCCCTTGCGAGCAATCAGCCCCAGCATTTT. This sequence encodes CASSLALASNQPQHF.

DNA for the CDR3: TGTGCCAGCAGCGTAGTGGGACAGGGATTCACTAACTATGGCTACACCTTC. This translates into CASSVVGQGFTNYGYTF. The genes are TRBV9 and TRBJ1-2; 9 bases agree with TRBD1. The J segment lost 0 bases and the V segment lost 0 bases, leaving 6 bases of the junction unmatched. This CDR3 contains 17 residues. CDR1 and CDR2 from the germline V gene are SGDLS and YYNGEE.

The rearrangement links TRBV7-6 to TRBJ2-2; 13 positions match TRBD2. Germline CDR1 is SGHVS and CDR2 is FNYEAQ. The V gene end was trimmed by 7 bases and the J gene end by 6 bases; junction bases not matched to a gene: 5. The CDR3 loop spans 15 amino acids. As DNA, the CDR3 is TGTGCCAGCACGACTAGCGGGAGGTACTCCGGGGAGCTGTTTTTT. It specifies CASTTSGRYSGELFF.

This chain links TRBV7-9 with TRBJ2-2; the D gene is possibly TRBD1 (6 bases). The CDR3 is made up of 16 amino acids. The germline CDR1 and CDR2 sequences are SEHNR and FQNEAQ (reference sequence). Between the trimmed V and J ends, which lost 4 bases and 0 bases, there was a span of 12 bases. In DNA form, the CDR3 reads TGTGCCAGCAGCTCGGGACAAATAGCGAACACCGGGGAGCTGTTTTTT. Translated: CASSSGQIANTGELFF.

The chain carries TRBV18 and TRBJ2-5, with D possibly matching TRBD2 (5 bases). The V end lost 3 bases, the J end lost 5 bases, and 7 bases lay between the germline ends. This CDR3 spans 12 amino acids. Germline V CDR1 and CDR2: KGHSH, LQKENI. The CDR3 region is CASSPRAETQYF. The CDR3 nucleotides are TGTGCCAGCTCACCGCGGGCTGAGACCCAGTACTTC.

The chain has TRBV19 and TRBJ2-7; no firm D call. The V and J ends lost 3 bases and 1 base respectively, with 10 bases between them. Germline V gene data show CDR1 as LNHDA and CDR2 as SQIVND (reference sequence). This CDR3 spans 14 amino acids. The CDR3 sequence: CASSISPESYEQYF. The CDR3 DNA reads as TGTGCCAGTAGTATTTCCCCCGAGTCCTACGAGCAGTACTTC.

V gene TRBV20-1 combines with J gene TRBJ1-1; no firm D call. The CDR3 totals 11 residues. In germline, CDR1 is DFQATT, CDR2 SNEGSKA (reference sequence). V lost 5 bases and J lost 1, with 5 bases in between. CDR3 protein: CSAQENTEAFF. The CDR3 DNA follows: TGCAGTGCTCAGGAGAACACTGAAGCTTTCTTT.

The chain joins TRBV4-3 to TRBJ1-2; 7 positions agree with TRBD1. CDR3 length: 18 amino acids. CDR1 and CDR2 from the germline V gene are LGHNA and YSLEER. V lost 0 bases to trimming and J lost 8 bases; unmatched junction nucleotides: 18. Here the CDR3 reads CASSQDVRTRGRGWGYTF. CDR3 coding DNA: TGCGCCAGCAGCCAAGATGTGAGGACAAGGGGGCGAGGTTGGGGCTACACCTTC.

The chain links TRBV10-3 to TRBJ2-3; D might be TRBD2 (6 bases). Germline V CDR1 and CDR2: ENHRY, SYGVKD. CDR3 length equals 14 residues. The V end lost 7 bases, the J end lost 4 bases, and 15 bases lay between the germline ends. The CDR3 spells CAITFGPGADTQYF. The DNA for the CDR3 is TGTGCCATCACCTTCGGTCCGGGGGCAGATACGCAGTATTTT.

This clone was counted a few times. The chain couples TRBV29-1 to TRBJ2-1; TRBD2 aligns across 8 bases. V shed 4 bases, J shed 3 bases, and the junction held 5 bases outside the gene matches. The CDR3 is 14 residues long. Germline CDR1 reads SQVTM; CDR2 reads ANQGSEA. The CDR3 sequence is CSVVGRASYNEQFF. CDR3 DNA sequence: TGCAGCGTTGTCGGGAGGGCCAGCTACAATGAGCAGTTCTTC.